This T cell receptor (beta chain) was sequenced for a study of T-cell memory formation after mild COVID-19. Across the whole study: Most TCR clusters belonged to a single donor.

Whole-study results and caveats: Certain responding clones were present in pre-infection memory, suggesting participation of cross-reactive memory.

The junction had 8 bases not matched to a gene; V was cut back by 5 bases and J by 3 bases. The V gene's germline CDR1 is SEHNR and CDR2 FQNEAQ (reference sequence). The CDR3 runs to 16 residues. Concerning this clonotype: Its antigen is not known.

TCRdb itself ran the 5' RACE reads through MiXCR, one entry per CDR3 protein. The repertoire holds about 600,000 distinct CDR3 sequences, with 20% to 25% as singletons. This sequence joins TRBV7-9 and TRBJ1-4, with TRBD1 matching 8 bases. This receptor was identified in an adult woman who had mild COVID-19 (a few samples of this study predate the infection). Cell type and time point are not known. The sample was PBMCs or a T cell subset sorted from them (not recorded which). The CDR3 loop reads CASSPRTGSPNEKLFF. The CDR3 nucleotides read TGTGCCAGCAGCCCTCGGACAGGGTCCCCTAATGAAAAACTGTTTTTT.